This T cell receptor beta chain was recorded in a study of blood T cell repertoires in COVID-19. Study at large: The study drew acute and convalescent COVID-19 samples from the United States, Italy and Spain. Nucleic acid was either cDNA or gDNA, and it came from T cells, B-cell-depleted T cells, or PBMCs.

This CDR3 region has 12 residues. V was clipped by 8 bases and J by 3 bases, with 13 bases between them. Germline assignment: CDR1 SQVTM and CDR2 ANQGSEA. Per the study methods: Estimation of nucleated cell counts relied on the amplification of reference gene primers. This table comes from immunoSEQ multiplex PCR, and its TCRdb copy is limited to in-frame clones, with some not included. D and trimming come from the DNA, and the V and J calls and clone size come from that table. The sample has roughly 190,000 clones, about 85% seen once. The clonotype was recovered from a man aged 55 to 69 with active or convalescent COVID-19. The V and J genes are TRBV29-1 and TRBJ1-2; D gene unclear. Sequencing used peripheral blood. The CDR3 is CSSRSGDYGYTF. CDR3 bases: TGCAGCTCCCGGTCTGGAGACTATGGCTACACCTTC.